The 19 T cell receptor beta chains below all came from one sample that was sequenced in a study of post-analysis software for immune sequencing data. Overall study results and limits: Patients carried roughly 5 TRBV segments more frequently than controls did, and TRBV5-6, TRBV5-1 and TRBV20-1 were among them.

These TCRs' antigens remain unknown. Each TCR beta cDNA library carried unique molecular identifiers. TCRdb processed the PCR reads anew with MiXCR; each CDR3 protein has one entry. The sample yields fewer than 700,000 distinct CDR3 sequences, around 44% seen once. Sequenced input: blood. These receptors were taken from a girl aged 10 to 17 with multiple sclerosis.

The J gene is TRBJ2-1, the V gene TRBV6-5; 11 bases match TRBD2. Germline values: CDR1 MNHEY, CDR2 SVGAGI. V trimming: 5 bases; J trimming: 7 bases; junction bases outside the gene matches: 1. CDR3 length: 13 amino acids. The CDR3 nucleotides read TGTGCCAGCAGTGGGACTAGCGGAAATGAGCAGTTCTTC. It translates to CASSGTSGNEQFF.

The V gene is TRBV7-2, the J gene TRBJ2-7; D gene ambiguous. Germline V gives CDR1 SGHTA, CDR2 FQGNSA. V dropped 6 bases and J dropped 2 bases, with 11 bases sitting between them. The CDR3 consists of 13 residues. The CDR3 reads CASSRTVAYEQYF. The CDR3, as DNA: TGTGCCAGCAGTAGGACGGTTGCCTACGAGCAGTACTTC.

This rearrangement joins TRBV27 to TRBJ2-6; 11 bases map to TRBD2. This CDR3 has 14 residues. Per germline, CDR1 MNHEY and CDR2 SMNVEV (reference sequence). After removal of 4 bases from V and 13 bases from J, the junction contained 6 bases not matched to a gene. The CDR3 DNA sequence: TGTGCCAGCAGTTCCTCACGACTAGCGGGAGTCCTGACTTTC. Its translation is CASSSSRLAGVLTF.

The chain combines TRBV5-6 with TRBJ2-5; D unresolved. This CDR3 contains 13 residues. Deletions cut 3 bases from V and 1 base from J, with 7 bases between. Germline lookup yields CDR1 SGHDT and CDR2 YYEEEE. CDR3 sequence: CASSYYSQETQYF. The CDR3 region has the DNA TGTGCCAGCAGCTATTACAGCCAAGAGACCCAGTACTTC. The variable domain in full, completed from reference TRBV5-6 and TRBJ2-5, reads DAGVTQSPTHLIKTRGQQVTLRCSPKSGHDTVSWYQQALGQGPQFIFQYYEEEERQRGNFPDRFSGHQFPNYSSELNVNALLLGDSALYLCASSYYSQETQYFGPGTRLLVL.

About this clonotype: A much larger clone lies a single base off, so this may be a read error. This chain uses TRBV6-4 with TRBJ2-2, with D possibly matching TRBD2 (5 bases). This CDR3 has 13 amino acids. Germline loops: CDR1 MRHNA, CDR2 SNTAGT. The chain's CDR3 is CASSDRNTGERFF. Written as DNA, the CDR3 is TGTGCCAGCAGTGACAGGAACACCGGGGAGCGGTTTTTT.

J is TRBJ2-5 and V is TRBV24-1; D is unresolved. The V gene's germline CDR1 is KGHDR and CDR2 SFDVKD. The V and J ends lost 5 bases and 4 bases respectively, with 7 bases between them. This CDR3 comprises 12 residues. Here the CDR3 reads CATSGGGETQYF. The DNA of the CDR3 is TGTGCCACCAGTGGTGGCGGAGAGACCCAGTACTTC.

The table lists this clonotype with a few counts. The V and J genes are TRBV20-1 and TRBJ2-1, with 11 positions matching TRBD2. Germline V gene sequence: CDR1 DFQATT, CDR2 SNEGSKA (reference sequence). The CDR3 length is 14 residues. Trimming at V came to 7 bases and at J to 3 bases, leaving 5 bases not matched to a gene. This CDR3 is CSGVAGGLYNEQFF. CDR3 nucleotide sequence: TGCAGTGGGGTAGCGGGGGGGCTCTACAATGAGCAGTTCTTC.

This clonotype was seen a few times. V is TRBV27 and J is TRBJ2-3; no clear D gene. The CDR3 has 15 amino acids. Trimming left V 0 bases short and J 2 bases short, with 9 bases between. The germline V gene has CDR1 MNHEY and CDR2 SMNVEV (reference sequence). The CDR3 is CASSLSVEPTDTQYF. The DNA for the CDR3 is TGTGCCAGCAGTTTATCGGTAGAACCCACAGATACGCAGTATTTT.

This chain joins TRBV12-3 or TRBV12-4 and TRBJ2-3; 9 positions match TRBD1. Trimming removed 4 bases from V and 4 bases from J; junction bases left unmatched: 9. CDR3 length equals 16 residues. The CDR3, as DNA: TGTGCCAGCAGTTCTGGGGGACAGGGCTCAGCAGATACGCAGTATTTT. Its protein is CASSSGGQGSADTQYF.

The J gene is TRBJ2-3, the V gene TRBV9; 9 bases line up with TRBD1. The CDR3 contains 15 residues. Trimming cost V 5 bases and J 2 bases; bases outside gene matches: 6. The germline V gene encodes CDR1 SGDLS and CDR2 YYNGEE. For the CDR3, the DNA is TGTGCCAGCAGGAGACAGGGGGACAACACAGATACGCAGTATTTT. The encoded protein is CASRRQGDNTDTQYF.

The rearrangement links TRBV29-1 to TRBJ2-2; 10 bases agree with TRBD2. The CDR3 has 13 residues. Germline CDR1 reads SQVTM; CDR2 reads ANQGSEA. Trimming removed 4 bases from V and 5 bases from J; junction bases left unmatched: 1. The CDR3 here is CSVASGRTGELFF. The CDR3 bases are TGCAGCGTTGCTAGCGGGAGAACCGGGGAGCTGTTTTTT.

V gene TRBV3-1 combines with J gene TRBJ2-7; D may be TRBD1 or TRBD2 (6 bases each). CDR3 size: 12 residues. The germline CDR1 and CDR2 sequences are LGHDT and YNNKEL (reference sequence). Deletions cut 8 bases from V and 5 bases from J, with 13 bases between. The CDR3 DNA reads TGTGCCAGCTGGGGGGCGGGCCACGAGCAGTACTTC. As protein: CASWGAGHEQYF.

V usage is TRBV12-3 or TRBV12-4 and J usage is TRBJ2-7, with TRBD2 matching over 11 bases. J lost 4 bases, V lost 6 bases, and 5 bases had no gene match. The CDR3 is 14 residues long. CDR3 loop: CASSRGLAGYEQYF. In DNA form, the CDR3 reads TGTGCCAGCAGCCGAGGACTAGCGGGTTACGAGCAGTACTTC.

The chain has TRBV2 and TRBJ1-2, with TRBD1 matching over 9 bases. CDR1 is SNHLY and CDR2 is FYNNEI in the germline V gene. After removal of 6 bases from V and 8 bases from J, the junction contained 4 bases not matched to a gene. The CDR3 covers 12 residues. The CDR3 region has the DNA TGTGCCAGCAGGGGGGACAGGGCGGGCTACACCTTC. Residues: CASRGDRAGYTF.

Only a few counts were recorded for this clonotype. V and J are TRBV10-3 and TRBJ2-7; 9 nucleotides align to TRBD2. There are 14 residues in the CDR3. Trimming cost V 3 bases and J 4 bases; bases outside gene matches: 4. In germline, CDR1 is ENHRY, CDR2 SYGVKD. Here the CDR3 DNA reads TGTGCCATCAGTGATAGCGGGAGTGGATACGAGCAGTACTTC. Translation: CAISDSGSGYEQYF.

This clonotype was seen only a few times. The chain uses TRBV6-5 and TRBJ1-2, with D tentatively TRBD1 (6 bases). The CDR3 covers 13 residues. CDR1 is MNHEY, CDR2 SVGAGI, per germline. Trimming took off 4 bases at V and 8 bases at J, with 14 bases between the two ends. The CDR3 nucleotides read TGTGCCAGCAGTTTCAGACAGGCCGCGGGCTACACCTTC. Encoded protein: CASSFRQAAGYTF.

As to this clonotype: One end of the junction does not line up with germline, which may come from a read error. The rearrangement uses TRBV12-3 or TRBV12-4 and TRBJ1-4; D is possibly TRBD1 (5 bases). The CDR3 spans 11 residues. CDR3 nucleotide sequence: TGTACCAGCAGTTGGGGGGAAAAACTGTTTTTT. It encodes CTSSWGEKLFF.

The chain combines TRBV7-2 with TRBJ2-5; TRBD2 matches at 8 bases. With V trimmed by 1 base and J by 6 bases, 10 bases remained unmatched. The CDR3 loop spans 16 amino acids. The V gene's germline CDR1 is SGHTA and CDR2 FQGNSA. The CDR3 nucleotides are TGTGCCAGCAGCTTAGTCGCCGGGACTAGTCTTCAGACCCAGTACTTC. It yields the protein CASSLVAGTSLQTQYF.

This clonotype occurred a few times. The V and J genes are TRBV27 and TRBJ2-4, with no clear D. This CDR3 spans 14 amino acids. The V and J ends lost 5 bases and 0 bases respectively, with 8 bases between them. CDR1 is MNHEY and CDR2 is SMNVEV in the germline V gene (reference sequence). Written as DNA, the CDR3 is TGTGCCAGCAGTACGGGTCTAGCCAAAAACATTCAGTACTTC. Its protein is CASSTGLAKNIQYF.